This T cell receptor beta chain was identified during a study of beta chain features in type 1 diabetes. Overall study results and limits: Type 1 diabetes patients had moderately but significantly shorter TCRB CDR3s in all four CD4+ subsets.

From germline, CDR1 is SGHTA and CDR2 FQGNSA. There are 14 residues in the CDR3. V was pared by 5 bases and J by 7 bases, with 17 bases between. Every isolated RNA sample was fully reverse transcribed, so sequencing captured expressed TCRB transcripts. This table comes from immunoSEQ multiplex PCR, and its TCRdb copy is limited to in-frame clones, with some not included. The sample has about 340,000 clones, roughly 8% seen once. Per donor, one heparinised blood draw averaged around 0.12 L. In this sample, this clone turned up a few times. Its cognate antigen is unknown. The chain joins TRBV7-2 to TRBJ2-5; the D call may be TRBD1 or TRBD2 (5 bases each). Material for sequencing was central memory CD4+ T cells from blood. This sequence originates from a woman aged 18-29 years in good health. The CDR3, as DNA: TGTGCCAGCAGCCTAGAACGGTCGAGGGGGACCCAGTACTTC. Protein product: CASSLERSRGTQYF. The complete variable domain, with remaining parts taken from reference TRBV7-2 and TRBJ2-5, reads GAGVSQSPSNKVTEKGKDVELRCDPISGHTALYWYRQSLGQGLEFLIYFQGNSAPDKSGLPSDRFSAERTGGSVSTLTIQRTQQEDSAVYLCASSLERSRGTQYFGPGTRLLVL.